These T cell receptor beta chains were read from a single sample in a study of blood T cell repertoires in COVID-19. Repertoires were generated with immunoSEQ multiplex PCR, while TCRdb's copy carries only in-frame clones and drops some. The sample has about 40,000 clones, over 70% seen once. The source material was peripheral blood. The receptor source for this set is a man older than 75 with active or convalescent COVID-19. Each CDR3 is given with its conserved first and last residue. The D gene is left open where the match is weak. The size of a clone is reported for some rows only, either as once, few or many, or as a class for expanded clones.

>-|-|TRBV7-9|TRBJ2-7
TGTGCCAGCAGCCCGGTGGGCTTCTACGAGCAGTACTTC
CASSPVGFYEQYF
>-|once|TRBV19|TRBJ2-7
TGTGCCAGTAGTATCGAACACCGCTCCTACGAGCAGTACTTC
CASSIEHRSYEQYF
>-|-|TRBV3-1/TRBV3-2|TRBJ2-3
TGTGCCAGCAGCTCCCCGGGGGGCGGAGGCTTATTCACAGATACGCAGTATTTT
CASSSPGGGGLFTDTQYF
>TRBD2|few|TRBV5-5|TRBJ2-5
TGTGCCAGCAGCTTACTAGCGGAGACGCAAGAGACCCAGTACTTC
CASSLLAETQETQYF
>TRBD2|-|TRBV13|TRBJ2-3
TGTGCCAGCAGCTCCCGGGCTAGCGGGGGGATAGATACGCAGTATTTT
CASSSRASGGIDTQYF
>-|-|TRBV6-6|TRBJ1-3
TGTGCCAGCACCCCGGGACAAATCTCTGGAAACACCATATATTTT
CASTPGQISGNTIYF
>TRBD2|-|TRBV4-3|TRBJ2-2
TGCGCCAGCAGCCAAGAGACTAGCGGCTTCACCGGGGAGCTGTTTTTT
CASSQETSGFTGELFF
>-|-|TRBV7-9|TRBJ2-2
TGTGCCAGCAGCCGCCCGGGTAACGGGGAGCTGTTTTTT
CASSRPGNGELFF
>TRBD1|-|TRBV15|TRBJ2-7
TGTGCCACCAGCCTGCCGGGACAGGGCTCACACGAGCAGTACTTC
CATSLPGQGSHEQYF
>-|-|TRBV4-2|TRBJ2-7
TGTGCCAGCAGCCAAGAAATTTCAAGTACTCTCTACGAGCAGTACTTC
CASSQEISSTLYEQYF
>-|-|TRBV10-3|TRBJ1-2
TGTGCCATCAGTGTACTCGATTCTAACTATGGCTACACCTTC
CAISVLDSNYGYTF
>TRBD1|-|TRBV7-8|TRBJ1-2
TGTGCCAGCAGCTTAGCGGGGGGGGACAGGGTCGGTGGCTACACCTTC
CASSLAGGDRVGGYTF
>-|few|TRBV19|TRBJ2-2
TGTGCCAGTAGTACCATAACAGGGACCGGGGAGCTGTTTTTT
CASSTITGTGELFF
>TRBD1|few|TRBV7-2|TRBJ1-1
TGTGCCAGCAGACAGGGGCCCAACACTGAAGCTTTCTTT
CASRQGPNTEAFF
>TRBD2|-|TRBV7-9|TRBJ2-1
TGTGCCAGCAGCTTCGCCGGGACTAGCGGGACCTACAATGAGCAGTTCTTC
CASSFAGTSGTYNEQFF
>-|few|TRBV19|TRBJ1-1
TGTGCCAGTAGTCTCCGGGAAATGAACACTGAAGCTTTCTTT
CASSLREMNTEAFF
>TRBD2|-|TRBV11-3|TRBJ2-1
TGTGCCAGCAGCTTCCTAGGGACTAGCTCTTACAATGAGCAGTTCTTC
CASSFLGTSSYNEQFF
>-|-|TRBV4-2|TRBJ1-6
TGTGCCAGCAGCCAAGGGCATTTGGAGGATAATTCACCCCTCCACTTT
CASSQGHLEDNSPLHF
>-|-|TRBV9|TRBJ2-7
TGTGCCAGCAGCGTAAGCCCCCAACAGTCCTACGAGCAGTACTTC
CASSVSPQQSYEQYF
>-|-|TRBV6-6|TRBJ1-5
TGTGCCAGCAGGCCCCCTGGCAGTAGCAATCAGCCCCAGCATTTT
CASRPPGSSNQPQHF
>-|-|TRBV5-6|TRBJ2-1
TGTGCCAGCAGCCCCCGAGGGTTTAGCAATGAGCAGTTCTTC
CASSPRGFSNEQFF
>-|few|TRBV2|TRBJ1-5
TGTGCCAGTAAAAGCGCAGGGAACCGCAATCAGCCCCAGCATTTT
CASKSAGNRNQPQHF
>-|-|TRBV6-6|TRBJ1-5
TGTGCCAGCGTACAGGGAGTCAATCAGCCCCAGCATTTT
CASVQGVNQPQHF
>TRBD2|-|TRBV25-1|TRBJ2-3
TGTGCCAGCAGTGAACGGCGGGAGTTGCCAGATACGCAGTATTTT
CASSERRELPDTQYF
>-|-|TRBV19|TRBJ1-3
TGTGCCAGTACCCGGGAAGTGACTGGAAACACCATATATTTT
CASTREVTGNTIYF
>TRBD1|-|TRBV5-1|TRBJ2-3
TGCGCCAGCAGCACCCAGACAGGGTCAGATACGCAGTATTTT
CASSTQTGSDTQYF
>-|-|TRBV7-7|TRBJ2-7
TGTGCCAGCAGCGTAGATTCGGGTTCCTACGAGCAGTACTTC
CASSVDSGSYEQYF
>-|many|TRBV20-1|TRBJ2-1
TGCAGTGCTAGTCCCCCCGCTGGGAGGAGCTCCTACAATGAGCAGTTCTTC
CSASPPAGRSSYNEQFF
>-|-|TRBV6-5|TRBJ1-6
TGTGCCAGCAGTTCTAGGACAAGGGCTAATTCACCCCTCCACTTT
CASSSRTRANSPLHF
>-|-|TRBV24-1|TRBJ2-3
TGTGCCACCAGTGAATCCCATAGCACAGATACGCAGTATTTT
CATSESHSTDTQYF
>-|-|TRBV18|TRBJ2-6
TGTGCCAGCTCACCACCCCTCCTCTCTGGGGCCAACGTCCTGACTTTC
CASSPPLLSGANVLTF
>-|-|TRBV5-1|TRBJ2-7
TGCGCCAGCAGCTTGGCCGGGGGTATCTACGAGCAGTACTTC
CASSLAGGIYEQYF
>TRBD2|-|TRBV5-1|TRBJ2-2
TGCGCCAGCAGCTTTGGCGGGGGGAACACCGGGGAGCTGTTTTTT
CASSFGGGNTGELFF
>TRBD2|-|TRBV19|TRBJ2-1
TGTGCCAGTAGTATATTACTACTAGCGGGAGGGCCGGGTGAGCAGTTCTTC
CASSILLLAGGPGEQFF
>-|-|TRBV5-6|TRBJ2-5
TGTGCCAGCAGCTTGTCATTCAGGGGAGAGACCCAGTACTTC
CASSLSFRGETQYF
>-|-|TRBV7-9|TRBJ2-6
TGTGCCAGCAGCTTAGGGACCTTGAGGGCCGGGGCCAACGTCCTGACTTTC
CASSLGTLRAGANVLTF
>-|-|TRBV5-5|TRBJ1-2
TGTGCCAGCAGCTTGCGCAGGGGATATGGCTACACCTTC
CASSLRRGYGYTF
>-|-|TRBV11-3|TRBJ2-3
TGTGCCAGCAGCTTAGATGGGGCCAACCCAGATACGCAGTATTTT
CASSLDGANPDTQYF
>-|-|TRBV6-5|TRBJ2-7
TGTGCCACCTCGACAGGTTATACCTACGAGCAGTACTTC
CATSTGYTYEQYF